This T cell receptor (beta chain) was profiled in a study of blood T cell repertoires in COVID-19. TCRdb's table, derived via immunoSEQ multiplex PCR, lists solely in-frame clones and lacks some. The sample yields 150,000 to 200,000 clones, over 75% seen once. Germline V CDR1 and CDR2: LNHDA, SQIVND (reference sequence). This CDR3 spans 13 amino acids. V trimming: 9 bases; J trimming: 1 base; junction bases outside the gene matches: 3. The receptor was isolated from a man aged 50 or older who had recovered from COVID-19. Material: PBMCs or T cells enriched from blood (not recorded which). This chain uses TRBV19 with TRBJ2-1, with TRBD1 matching 7 bases. Written as DNA, the CDR3 is TGTGCCAGCTCGGGACAGTCCTACAATGAGCAGTTCTTC. Its protein product is CASSGQSYNEQFF.